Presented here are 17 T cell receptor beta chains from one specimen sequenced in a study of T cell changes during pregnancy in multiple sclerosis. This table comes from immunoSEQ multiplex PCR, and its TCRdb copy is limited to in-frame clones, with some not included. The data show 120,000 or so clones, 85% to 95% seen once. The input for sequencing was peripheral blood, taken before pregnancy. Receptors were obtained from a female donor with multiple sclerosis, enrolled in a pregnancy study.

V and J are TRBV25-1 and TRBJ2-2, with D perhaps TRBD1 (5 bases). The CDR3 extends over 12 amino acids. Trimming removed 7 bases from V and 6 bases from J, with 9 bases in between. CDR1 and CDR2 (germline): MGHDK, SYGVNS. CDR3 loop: CASTKGAGELFF. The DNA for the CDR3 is TGTGCCAGCACCAAAGGGGCCGGGGAGCTGTTTTTT.

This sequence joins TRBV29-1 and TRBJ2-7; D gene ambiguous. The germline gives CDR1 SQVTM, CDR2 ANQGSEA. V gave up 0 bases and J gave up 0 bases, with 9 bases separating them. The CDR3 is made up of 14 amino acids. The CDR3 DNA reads TGCAGCGTTGAAGACAGGTCCCTCTCCTACGAGCAGTACTTC. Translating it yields CSVEDRSLSYEQYF.

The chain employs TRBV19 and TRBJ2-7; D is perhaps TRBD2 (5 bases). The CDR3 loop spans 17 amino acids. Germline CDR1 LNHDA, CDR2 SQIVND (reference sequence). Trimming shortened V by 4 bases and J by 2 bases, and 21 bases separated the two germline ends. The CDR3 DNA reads TGTGCCAGTAGTAGTATAGGTGGAAGCGCCGGGACCTACGAGCAGTACTTC. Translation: CASSSIGGSAGTYEQYF.

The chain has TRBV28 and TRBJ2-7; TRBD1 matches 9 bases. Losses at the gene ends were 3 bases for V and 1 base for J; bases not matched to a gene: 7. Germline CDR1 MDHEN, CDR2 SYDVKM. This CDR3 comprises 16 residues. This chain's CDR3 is CASSFLGGQGSYEQYF. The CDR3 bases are TGTGCCAGCAGTTTCCTTGGGGGACAGGGATCCTACGAGCAGTACTTC.

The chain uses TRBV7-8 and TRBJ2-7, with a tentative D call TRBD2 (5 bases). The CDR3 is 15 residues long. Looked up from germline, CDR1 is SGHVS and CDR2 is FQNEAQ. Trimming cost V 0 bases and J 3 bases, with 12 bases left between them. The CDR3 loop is CASSLAEVGLYEQYF. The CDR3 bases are TGTGCCAGCAGCTTAGCGGAGGTAGGCCTCTACGAGCAGTACTTC.

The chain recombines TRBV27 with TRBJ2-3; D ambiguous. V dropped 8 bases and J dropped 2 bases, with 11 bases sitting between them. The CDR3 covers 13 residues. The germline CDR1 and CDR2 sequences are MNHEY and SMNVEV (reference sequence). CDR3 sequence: CASRSSDTDTQYF. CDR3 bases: TGTGCCAGCCGGTCCAGCGACACAGATACGCAGTATTTT.

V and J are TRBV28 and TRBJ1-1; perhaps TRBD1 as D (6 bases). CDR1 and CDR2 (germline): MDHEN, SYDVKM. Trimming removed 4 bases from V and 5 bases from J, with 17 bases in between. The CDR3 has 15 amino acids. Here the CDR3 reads CASSSLRGSGTEAFF. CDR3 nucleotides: TGTGCCAGCAGTTCTCTGAGGGGGTCGGGAACTGAAGCTTTCTTT.

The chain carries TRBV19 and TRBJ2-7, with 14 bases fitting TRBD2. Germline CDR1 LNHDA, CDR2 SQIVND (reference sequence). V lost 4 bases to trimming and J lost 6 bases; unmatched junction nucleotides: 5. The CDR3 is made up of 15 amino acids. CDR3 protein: CASSRLAGGLGEQYF. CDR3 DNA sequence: TGTGCCAGTAGTAGACTAGCGGGAGGGTTGGGCGAGCAGTACTTC.

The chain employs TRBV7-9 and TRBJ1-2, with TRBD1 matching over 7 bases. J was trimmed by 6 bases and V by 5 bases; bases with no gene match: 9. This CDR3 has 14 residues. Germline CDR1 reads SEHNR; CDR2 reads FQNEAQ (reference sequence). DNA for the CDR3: TGTGCCAGCAGCCATGGCGGACAGGATCATGGCTACACCTTC. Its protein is CASSHGGQDHGYTF.

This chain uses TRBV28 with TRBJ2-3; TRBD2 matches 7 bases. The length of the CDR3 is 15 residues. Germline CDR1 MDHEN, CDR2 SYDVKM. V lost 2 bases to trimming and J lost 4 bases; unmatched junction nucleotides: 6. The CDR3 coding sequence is TGTGCCAGCAGTTTAGGAGCGGGACGGGCAGATACGCAGTATTTT. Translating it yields CASSLGAGRADTQYF.

CDR3 loop: CASSVVYAGALPTEAFF. CDR3 in DNA: TGTGCCAGCAGCGTAGTTTACGCAGGGGCTCTTCCCACTGAAGCTTTCTTT. The chain uses TRBV9 and TRBJ1-1; TRBD1 is a possible D gene (6 bases). The V gene lost 0 bases and the J gene lost 4 bases, with 19 bases spanning the gap. Per germline, CDR1 SGDLS and CDR2 YYNGEE. The CDR3 covers 17 residues.

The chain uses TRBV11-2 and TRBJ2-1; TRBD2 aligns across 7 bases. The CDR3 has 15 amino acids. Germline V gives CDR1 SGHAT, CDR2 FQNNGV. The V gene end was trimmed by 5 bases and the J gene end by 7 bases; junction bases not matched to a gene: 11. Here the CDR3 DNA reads TGTGCCAGCAGCGCCCGGGGGAGGGACTGGAATGAGCAGTTCTTC. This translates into CASSARGRDWNEQFF.

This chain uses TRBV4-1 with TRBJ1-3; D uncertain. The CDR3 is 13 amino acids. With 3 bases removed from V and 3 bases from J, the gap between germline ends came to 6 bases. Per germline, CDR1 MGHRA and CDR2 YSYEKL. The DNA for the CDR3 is TGCGCCAGCAGCCAGGCAGGTGGAAACACCATATATTTT. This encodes CASSQAGGNTIYF.

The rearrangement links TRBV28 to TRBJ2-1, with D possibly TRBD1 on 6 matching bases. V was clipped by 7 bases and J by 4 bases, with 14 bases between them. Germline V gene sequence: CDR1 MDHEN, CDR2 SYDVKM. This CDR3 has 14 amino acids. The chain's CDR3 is CASTPTGFYNEQFF. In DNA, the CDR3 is TGTGCCAGCACCCCGACAGGCTTTTACAATGAGCAGTTCTTC.

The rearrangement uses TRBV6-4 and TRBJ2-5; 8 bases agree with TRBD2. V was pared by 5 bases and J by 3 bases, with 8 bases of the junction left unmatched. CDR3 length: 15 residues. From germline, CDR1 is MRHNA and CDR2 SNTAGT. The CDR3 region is CASSRTSGSKETQYF. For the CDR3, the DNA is TGTGCCAGCAGTAGGACGAGCGGGAGTAAAGAGACCCAGTACTTC.

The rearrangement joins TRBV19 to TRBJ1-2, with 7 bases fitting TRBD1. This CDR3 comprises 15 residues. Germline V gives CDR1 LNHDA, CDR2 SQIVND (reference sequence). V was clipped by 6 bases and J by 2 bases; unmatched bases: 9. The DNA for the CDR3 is TGTGCCAGTAGAACCCCGACAGGGATCAACTATGGCTACACCTTC. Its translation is CASRTPTGINYGYTF.

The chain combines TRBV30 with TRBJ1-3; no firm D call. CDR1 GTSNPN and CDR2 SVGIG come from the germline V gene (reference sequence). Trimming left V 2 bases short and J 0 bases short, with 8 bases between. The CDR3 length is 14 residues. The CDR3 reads CAWSPMSSGNTIYF. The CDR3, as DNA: TGTGCCTGGAGTCCTATGAGCTCTGGAAACACCATATATTTT.